This TCR beta chain was recorded in a study of somatic mutations in cytotoxic T cells in rheumatoid arthritis. Whole-study context: Patient blood was drawn as 30 ml EDTA; the draw came right after diagnosis and before any treatment.

After CD4+ and CD8+ cells were isolated by positive magnetic bead selection, their purity was checked by flow cytometry. Concerning this clone itself: Antigen unknown.

The table came from immunoSEQ multiplex PCR; TCRdb's copy has only in-frame clones and leaves some out. The repertoire holds 15,000 to 20,000 clones, with about 74% as singletons. V gave up 4 bases and J gave up 7 bases, with 11 bases separating them. Germline-derived CDR1 and CDR2 are SGDLS and YYNGEE. The CDR3 consists of 12 residues. Study-wide points: CD8+ clonality rose with age in rheumatoid arthritis patients, unlike in healthy controls.

V and J are TRBV9 and TRBJ2-5, with D uncertain. Sequencing input: CD8+ T cells sorted from blood. The source of this sequence is an adult with rheumatoid arthritis. In DNA, the CDR3 is TGTGCCAGCAGCCCCGACGATAGGACCCAGTACTTC. This translates into CASSPDDRTQYF.